This T cell receptor beta chain is from a study of chemoradiotherapy in HPV16-positive cancers. Findings and caveats of the study: Functional assays defining HPV-specific T cells used only a couple of HPV16-positive patients.

Sequencing used immunoSEQ multiplex PCR; TCRdb keeps in-frame clones, though not all of them. The data contain about 21,000 clones, 70% to 90% of them singletons. This clone was seen a single time. The antigen is not known. V lost 2 bases to trimming and J lost 14 bases; unmatched junction nucleotides: 1. The CDR3 is 10 residues long. Germline V gene lookup returns CDR1 SGHTS and CDR2 YDEGEE. The J gene is TRBJ2-4, the V gene TRBV5-8, with 7 positions matching TRBD1. This material consisted of blood, taken from a patient who underwent chemoradiotherapy. The clonotype comes from a human donor with HPV-associated anogenital cancer. The CDR3 is CASSFDREYF. As DNA, the CDR3 is TGTGCCAGCAGCTTCGACAGGGAGTACTTC.